Listed below are T cell receptor beta chains from one sample, sequenced in a study of response to subunit inactivated influenza vaccine. TCRdb re-called the RT-PCR reads with MiXCR, one entry per CDR3 protein. The table lists about 570,000 distinct CDR3 sequences, roughly 12% of them singletons. These data also formed part of another study, on T cells expressing NK-cell markers.

The source material was PBMCs from blood, sampled on the day of vaccination. These TCRs come from a man aged 45-65 years who received an inactivated influenza vaccine. Each CDR3 is given with its conserved first and last residue. D genes are given only for firm matches. Only some rows state a clone size, as once, few, many or a class for expanded clones.

J gene,V gene,clone size,D gene,CDR3 DNA,CDR3 protein
TRBJ2-7,TRBV3-1,many,.,TGTGCCAGCAGCCAAGGTTGGCAGGGATCGAGTGAGCAGTACTTC,CASSQGWQGSSEQYF
TRBJ1-2,TRBV29-1,.,TRBD1,TGCAGCGTGGGGACAGGCTATAACTATGGCTACACCTTC,CSVGTGYNYGYTF
TRBJ1-1,TRBV7-9,few,TRBD1,TGTGCCAGCAGCTTAGGCAGGGGGCTTGAAGCTTTCTTT,CASSLGRGLEAFF
TRBJ2-5,TRBV4-3,.,TRBD1,TGCGCCAGCAGCCTCAGGACAGGGGATTACCAAGAGACCCAGTACTTC,CASSLRTGDYQETQYF
TRBJ1-5,TRBV2,few,.,TGTGCCAGCAGAGCCGGGACTTTCGGGGGTCAGCCCCAGCATTTT,CASRAGTFGGQPQHF
TRBJ1-2,TRBV12-3/TRBV12-4,few,.,TGTGCCAGCAGTTCCCCAAACTTTTATGGCTACACCTTC,CASSSPNFYGYTF
TRBJ1-2,TRBV5-6,.,TRBD1,TGTGCCAGCAGCCTACGGGACAGGACGGGCTCCTACACCTTC,CASSLRDRTGSYTF
TRBJ2-7,TRBV5-6,.,TRBD1,TGTGCCAGCAGCTTGACAGGGGGCGTCACATCCTACGAGCAGTACTTC,CASSLTGGVTSYEQYF
TRBJ1-2,TRBV4-1,few,.,TGCGCCAGCAGCCAACAAATTTATTCGGGGGGCTACACCTTC,CASSQQIYSGGYTF
TRBJ2-1,TRBV10-1,.,TRBD1,TGCGCCAGCAGTGGCCATTGGACAGGGCTAAATGAGCAGTTCTTC,CASSGHWTGLNEQFF
TRBJ2-2,TRBV6-1,once,.,TGTGCCAGCAGTGAGGGTTCAGCAATACTGAACACCGGGGAGCTGTTTTTT,CASSEGSAILNTGELFF
TRBJ1-1,TRBV5-1,many,.,TGCGCCAGCAGCTTGAACTTGAACACTGAAGCTTTCTTT,CASSLNLNTEAFF
TRBJ2-5,TRBV5-1,many,TRBD2,TGCGCCAGCAGCATATCCGGGACTAGAGAGACCCAGTACTTC,CASSISGTRETQYF
TRBJ2-3,TRBV10-3,many,.,TGTGCCATCAGTGAGTCAATACGGGCAGGGTCAAGCACAGATACGCAGTATTTT,CAISESIRAGSSTDTQYF
TRBJ2-1,TRBV7-2,few,.,TGTGCCAGCAGTGTAGGGTCCGGTGAGCAGTTCTTC,CASSVGSGEQFF
TRBJ2-1,TRBV15,many,.,TGTGCCACCAGCGAGGGGGATGAGCAGTTCTTC,CATSEGDEQFF
TRBJ1-6,TRBV4-1,.,.,TGCGCCAGCAGCCAAGACAACGGGAACTCCTATAATTCACCCCTCCACTTT,CASSQDNGNSYNSPLHF
TRBJ2-3,TRBV6-1,few,.,TGTGCCAGCAGCCTGGAATTGGGTTTGCAAGATACGCAGTATTTT,CASSLELGLQDTQYF
TRBJ2-6,TRBV9,.,.,TGTGCCAGCACCGGAGGGGTCACTGGGGCCAACGTCCTGACTTTC,CASTGGVTGANVLTF
TRBJ2-5,TRBV9,.,TRBD2,TGTGCCAGCAGCGTAAGCCTAGCGGGACAAGAGACCCAGTACTTC,CASSVSLAGQETQYF
TRBJ1-1,TRBV5-5,few,.,TGTGCCAGCAGCTTGGGGATTGGTCAGGGCGAGACTGAAGCTTTCTTT,CASSLGIGQGETEAFF
TRBJ2-2,TRBV7-9,few,.,TGTGCCAGCAGCCTCCTGAGGGCTAACACCGGGGAGCTGTTTTTT,CASSLLRANTGELFF
TRBJ2-7,TRBV5-6,few,TRBD1,TGTGCCAGCAGCCAGGGGGTTAACCACGAGCAGTACTTC,CASSQGVNHEQYF
TRBJ2-2,TRBV2,few,TRBD2,TGTGCCAGCAGTCGACTAGCGACGAACACCGGGGAGCTGTTTTTT,CASSRLATNTGELFF
TRBJ2-7,TRBV21-1,.,.,TGTGCCAGCAGCAAAGGAGGTGTAGGCTGGTCCTACGAGCAGTACTTC,CASSKGGVGWSYEQYF
TRBJ2-3,TRBV6-1,.,TRBD2,TGTGCCAGCAGTGAACTAGCGGGGGTGGTAGATACGCAGTATTTT,CASSELAGVVDTQYF
TRBJ1-1,TRBV5-1,many,.,TGTGCCAGCAGCTTAGAAATGAACACTGAAGCTTTCTTT,CASSLEMNTEAFF
TRBJ1-2,TRBV7-2,.,.,TGTGCCAGCAGCTTAGGTTCGTTGACAGGAGGAGGCTACACCTTC,CASSLGSLTGGGYTF
TRBJ2-5,TRBV4-2,few,.,TGTGCCAGCAGCCAAGAGCGGTTCCAAGAGACCCAGTACTTC,CASSQERFQETQYF
TRBJ2-3,TRBV20-1,.,TRBD2,TGCAGTGCAAGACTAGCGGGGACAACAGATACGCAGTATTTT,CSARLAGTTDTQYF
TRBJ2-7,TRBV5-1,few,.,TGCGCCAGCAGCCAAGACATTCTGAGCTACGAGCAGTACTTC,CASSQDILSYEQYF
TRBJ1-4,TRBV6-4,few,.,TGTGCCAGCAGGAGGGTTGGGCATTCGGCTAATGAAAAACTGTTTTTT,CASRRVGHSANEKLFF
TRBJ1-5,TRBV7-9,.,.,TGTGCCAGCAGCTTGGGGGTTGCGGGCAATCAGCCCCAGCATTTT,CASSLGVAGNQPQHF
TRBJ1-5,TRBV11-2,few,.,TGTGCCAGCAGCTTTAAGGGGCGAAAGAATCAGCCCCAGCATTTT,CASSFKGRKNQPQHF
TRBJ2-1,TRBV12-3/TRBV12-4,many,.,TGTGCCAGCAGTCCCATGCGGCAGAATGAGCAGTTCTTC,CASSPMRQNEQFF
TRBJ2-1,TRBV12-3/TRBV12-4,few,.,TGTGCCAGTACAAACCCCCGAGCAGGTGGCAATGAGCAGTTCTTC,CASTNPRAGGNEQFF
TRBJ2-5,TRBV9,once,.,TGTGCCAGCAGCGCTAGACTGGCCGCGTCGACCCAGTACTTC,CASSARLAASTQYF